A selection of T cell receptor beta chains follows, all from one sample in a study of identical twins' blood T cells. MiXCR was run by TCRdb on the 5' RACE reads, yielding one entry per CDR3 protein. The table includes hundreds of thousands of distinct CDR3 sequences, around 30% detected once. Sequencing was carried out using PBMCs. These receptors came from a woman between 18 and 49 years old in good health. The CDR3 runs from the conserved cysteine through the conserved F or W. The D gene is left open where the match is weak. Size is stated for part of the rows, as once, few or many counts, or as a class when the clone is expanded.

length,size,D,J,V,DNA,CDR3
14,.,.,TRBJ2-1,TRBV3-1,TGTGCCAGCAGCCAAGACCCATCCAACAATGAGCAGTTCTTC,CASSQDPSNNEQFF
14,.,TRBD1,TRBJ2-5,TRBV19,TGTGCCAGTAGTCTAACGGGACAGGGGGCGACCCAGTACTTC,CASSLTGQGATQYF
16,.,TRBD2,TRBJ2-1,TRBV10-3,TGTGCCATCAGTGAGTACGGACTAGCGGGGGGCAATGAGCAGTTCTTC,CAISEYGLAGGNEQFF
14,.,.,TRBJ1-6,TRBV4-3,TGCGCCAGCAGCTTGCAGGGCGATAATTCACCCCTCCACTTT,CASSLQGDNSPLHF
13,few,.,TRBJ2-1,TRBV28,TGTGCCAGCAGTTCCGCATGGAACAATGAGCAGTTCTTC,CASSSAWNNEQFF
15,many,.,TRBJ1-1,TRBV5-1,TGCGCCAGCAGCTTCTTCGAAGCTCAGGGCACTGAAGCTTTCTTT,CASSFFEAQGTEAFF
11,.,.,TRBJ1-1,TRBV6-5,TGTGCCAGTTGGGGGGGCGCTGAAGCTTTCTTT,CASWGGAEAFF
13,few,.,TRBJ2-7,TRBV9,TGTGCCAGCAGCGTAGGGACCTCCTACGAGCAGTACTTC,CASSVGTSYEQYF
13,.,TRBD2,TRBJ2-1,TRBV18,TGTGCCAGCTCACCGACCAGGGAGGGTGAGCAGTTCTTC,CASSPTREGEQFF
16,many,.,TRBJ2-1,TRBV20-1,TGCAGTGCTAGTCTGGCCTTAAGGGGCTCCTACAATGAGCAGTTCTTC,CSASLALRGSYNEQFF
12,.,.,TRBJ1-2,TRBV20-1,TGCAGTGCTCCGGACGTAAACTATGGCTACACCTTC,CSAPDVNYGYTF
14,.,TRBD2,TRBJ2-2,TRBV27,TGTGCCAGCTGGGGACTACAGAACACCGGGGAGCTGTTTTTT,CASWGLQNTGELFF
17,.,.,TRBJ1-1,TRBV4-3,TGCGCCAGCACTTCCATTACAGGGCATGGGGAGAACACTGAAGCTTTCTTT,CASTSITGHGENTEAFF
14,many,TRBD1,TRBJ1-1,TRBV29-1,TGCAGCGTGGCCCAAGGACAGGGGGCCACTGAAGCTTTCTTT,CSVAQGQGATEAFF
12,.,.,TRBJ2-5,TRBV20-1,TGCAGTGCTAGACGACTGGAAGAGACCCAGTACTTC,CSARRLEETQYF